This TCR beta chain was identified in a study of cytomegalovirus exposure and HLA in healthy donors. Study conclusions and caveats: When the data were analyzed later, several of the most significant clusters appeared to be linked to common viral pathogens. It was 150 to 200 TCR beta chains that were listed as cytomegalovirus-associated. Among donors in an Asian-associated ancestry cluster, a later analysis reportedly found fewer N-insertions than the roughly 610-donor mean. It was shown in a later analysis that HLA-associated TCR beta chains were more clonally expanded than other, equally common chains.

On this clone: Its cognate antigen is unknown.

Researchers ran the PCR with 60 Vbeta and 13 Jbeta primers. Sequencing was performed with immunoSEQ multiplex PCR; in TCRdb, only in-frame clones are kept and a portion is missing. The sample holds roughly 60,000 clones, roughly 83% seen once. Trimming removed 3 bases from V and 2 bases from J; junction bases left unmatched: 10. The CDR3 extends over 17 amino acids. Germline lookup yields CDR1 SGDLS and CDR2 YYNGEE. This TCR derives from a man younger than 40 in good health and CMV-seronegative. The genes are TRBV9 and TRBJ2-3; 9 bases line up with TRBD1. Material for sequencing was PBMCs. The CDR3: CASSANPGTGNTDTQYF. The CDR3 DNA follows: TGTGCCAGCAGCGCTAACCCCGGGACAGGGAACACAGATACGCAGTATTTT.